Listed below are T cell receptor beta chains from one sample, sequenced in a study of a mutant IDH1 vaccine in newly diagnosed glioma. Assay used: immunoSEQ multiplex PCR; TCRdb lists only in-frame clones, some missing. The repertoire holds tens of thousands of clones, with 85% to 90% as singletons. These receptors' antigens are unknown. The specimen comprised PBMCs, sampled from a glioma patient whose treatment included an IDH1 peptide vaccine. These receptors came from a man aged 30 to 45 with glioma. Each CDR3 is given with its conserved first and last residue. A D gene is named only where the DNA matches it firmly. The size of a clone is reported for some rows only, either as once, few or many, or as a class for expanded clones.

clone size	V gene	D gene	J gene	CDR3 DNA	CDR3 protein
.	TRBV2	.	TRBJ1-1	TGTGCCAGCAGCGACGGCTACAGGAGGAACACTGAAGCTTTCTTT	CASSDGYRRNTEAFF
.	TRBV5-4	.	TRBJ1-4	TGTGCCAGCAGCTTGAGAGGGGGGGATGAAAAACTGTTTTTT	CASSLRGGDEKLFF
once	TRBV28	.	TRBJ1-6	TGTGCCAGCAGTCGTCCTAGAGAGGGCAATTCACCCCTCCACTTT	CASSRPREGNSPLHF
.	TRBV7-9	TRBD2	TRBJ2-1	TGTGCCAGCAGCACGCGACTAGCGGGTCCCAATGAGCAGTTCTTC	CASSTRLAGPNEQFF
.	TRBV10-3	.	TRBJ2-3	TGTGCCATCAGTGAGTCGGTTGAGGACACAGATACGCAGTATTTT	CAISESVEDTDTQYF
.	TRBV10-3	TRBD1	TRBJ2-3	TGTGCCACCGGACAGGGGGCGTGGACAGATACGCAGTATTTT	CATGQGAWTDTQYF
.	TRBV7-2	.	TRBJ2-3	TGTGCCAGCAGCGTAGGAACAACGCGGACGCAGTATTTT	CASSVGTTRTQYF
once	TRBV7-2	TRBD1	TRBJ1-2	TGTGCCAGCGAAAACCAGGGGGCGGGAATGGGTGGCTACACCTTC	CASENQGAGMGGYTF
.	TRBV19	.	TRBJ2-6	TGTGCCAGTAGTTGGCCCGTTACTCGGACAGCTTTCCCTGGGGCCAACGTCCTGACTTTC	CASSWPVTRTAFPGANVLTF
.	TRBV4-2	TRBD1	TRBJ1-2	TGTGCCAGCAGCTTATTATGGGACAGGGGTCGCTATGGCTACACCTTC	CASSLLWDRGRYGYTF
.	TRBV30	.	TRBJ2-7	TGTGCCTGGGCGGGACGGGCGAAATACGAGCAGTACTTC	CAWAGRAKYEQYF
.	TRBV7-9	.	TRBJ1-2	TGTGCCAGCACCGTGGACAGTAACTATGGCTACACCTTC	CASTVDSNYGYTF
.	TRBV7-9	.	TRBJ1-4	TGTGCCAGCAGCTTAGCAGTTATAGATGAAAAACTGTTTTTT	CASSLAVIDEKLFF
once	TRBV18	.	TRBJ2-5	TGTGCCAGCTCGACGCTTGGGGGACACCTACAAGAGACCCAGTACTTC	CASSTLGGHLQETQYF
.	TRBV29-1	TRBD2	TRBJ2-3	TGCAGCGTCGCCTGGGGACTAGCGGGAGTTGATACGCAGTATTTT	CSVAWGLAGVDTQYF
.	TRBV2	.	TRBJ1-5	TGTGCCAGCAGTGGTTTGCGTTATAGCAATCAGCCCCAGCATTTT	CASSGLRYSNQPQHF
.	TRBV5-1	.	TRBJ1-3	TGCGCCAGCAGCTCCCGACCGGTGCAGAACTCTGGAAACACCATATATTTT	CASSSRPVQNSGNTIYF
.	TRBV28	.	TRBJ2-3	TGTGCCAGCAGTTTATTGCAGGGCGGCACCACAGATACGCAGTATTTT	CASSLLQGGTTDTQYF
.	TRBV28	.	TRBJ1-1	TGTGCCAGCAGTTTAGTCACGGGACTAGACGCTGAAGCTTTCTTT	CASSLVTGLDAEAFF
.	TRBV7-2	.	TRBJ1-1	TGTGCCAGCATAGGACAGCTGAACACTGAAGCTTTCTTT	CASIGQLNTEAFF
.	TRBV7-6	.	TRBJ2-3	TGTGCCAGCAGCCCCCGTCGATCAGACACAGATACGCAGTATTTT	CASSPRRSDTDTQYF
.	TRBV7-9	.	TRBJ2-7	TGTGCCAGCAGCTTATGGACGGAGAGGGAGCAGTACTTC	CASSLWTEREQYF
once	TRBV9	.	TRBJ1-1	TGTGCCAGCAGCGTAGCGGTTAACACTGAAGCTTTCTTT	CASSVAVNTEAFF
.	TRBV13	.	TRBJ2-1	TGTGCCAGCAGCCCCATGGGGGGCCGCTACAATGAGCAGTTCTTC	CASSPMGGRYNEQFF
.	TRBV2	.	TRBJ1-1	TGTGCCAGCAGTCGGGGCTCAGGGAACACTGAAGCTTTCTTT	CASSRGSGNTEAFF
.	TRBV11-1	TRBD2	TRBJ2-5	TGTGCCAGCAGCGCGGGAGGGAGCGGGGAAGAGACCCAGTACTTC	CASSAGGSGEETQYF
once	TRBV6-5	TRBD1	TRBJ1-6	TGTGCCAGCAGTATACAGGGGATGTCACCCCTCCACTTT	CASSIQGMSPLHF
.	TRBV2	TRBD2	TRBJ2-2	TGTGCCAGCAGGACGTCACGGGGGGGCCGGCCCGGGGAGCTGTTTTTT	CASRTSRGGRPGELFF
.	TRBV27	.	TRBJ2-7	TGTGCCAGCAGTTTATCTAGCCAGGGAACTAAAACCTACGAGCAGTACTTC	CASSLSSQGTKTYEQYF
.	TRBV15	.	TRBJ1-5	TGTGCCACCAGCAGAGATAGGGGGATTCGGGTGGATCAGCCCCAGCATTTT	CATSRDRGIRVDQPQHF
few	TRBV30	.	TRBJ1-4	TGTGCCTGGAGTGTAGGTACCCTAGAAAAACTGTTTTTT	CAWSVGTLEKLFF
.	TRBV14	.	TRBJ1-5	TGTGCCAGCAGCCAAGGGAGCAATCAGCCCCAGCATTTT	CASSQGSNQPQHF
.	TRBV6-5	.	TRBJ1-2	TGTGCCAGCAGTTCCCGACAGTACTATGGCTACACCTTC	CASSSRQYYGYTF
.	TRBV6-1	.	TRBJ1-5	TGTGCCAGCAGTGAAGCAGCACGGCTCAATCAGCCCCAGCATTTT	CASSEAARLNQPQHF
few	TRBV13	.	TRBJ1-5	TGTGCCAGCCAACCTCGGGGCAATCAGCCCCAGCATTTT	CASQPRGNQPQHF
.	TRBV7-9	.	TRBJ1-1	TGTGCCAGCAGCTTAAAAGATTTCGGGGGTGAAGCTTTCTTT	CASSLKDFGGEAFF
.	TRBV4-2	.	TRBJ2-7	TGTGCCAGCAGCCGGTGGGGGAGCGGCCAGAACGAGCAGTACTTC	CASSRWGSGQNEQYF
few	TRBV4-2	.	TRBJ1-2	TGTGCCAGCAGCCAAGATAGGGGAGGGCTTGCAAACTATGGCTACACCTTC	CASSQDRGGLANYGYTF
.	TRBV5-6	TRBD1	TRBJ1-4	TGTGCCAGCAGCGGCCGGGGACAGGGGTTAGTTCTCGGAGAAAAACTGTTTTTT	CASSGRGQGLVLGEKLFF
.	TRBV7-9	TRBD2	TRBJ2-7	TGTGCCAGCAGCTTTAGCGGGGGGCCGTCCTACGAGCAGTACTTC	CASSFSGGPSYEQYF
.	TRBV2	.	TRBJ2-7	TGTGCCAGCATTACAGAGGACAGATCCTACGAGCAGTACTTC	CASITEDRSYEQYF